This is a list of T cell receptor beta chains from one sample in a study of T cells in Graves' hyperthyroidism and ophthalmopathy. TCRdb reprocessed the multiplex PCR reads via MiXCR and lists one record per CDR3 protein. The sample shows about 210,000 distinct CDR3 sequences, 17% of them seen only once. The sequenced sample consisted of blood. Receptors were obtained from a man in his fifties or sixties with Graves' hyperthyroidism. The CDR3 runs from the conserved cysteine through the conserved F or W. Each record gives: clone size, V gene, D gene, J gene, CDR3 protein. A D gene is named only where the DNA matches it firmly. Rows may omit the clone size; those that give it use once, few, many or a size class.

many	TRBV3-1	TRBD2	TRBJ2-5	CASSRSGSLGETQYF
.	TRBV10-3	TRBD1	TRBJ1-3	CATLSTGSGNTIYF
few	TRBV20-1	TRBD2	TRBJ2-2	CSALSGANTGELFF
many	TRBV28	.	TRBJ1-5	CASRVNLVQPQHF
many	TRBV5-6	TRBD1	TRBJ2-7	CASSFGTGRVEQYF
many	TRBV29-1	TRBD2	TRBJ2-3	CSVRMGGTDTQYF
few	TRBV25-1	.	TRBJ2-7	CASSEAQERSYEQYF
once	TRBV11-3	.	TRBJ2-7	CASRQRTETYEQYF
many	TRBV28	TRBD2	TRBJ2-2	CASRTGGLAGVNGELFF
few	TRBV11-2	.	TRBJ2-2	CASSLWTFRRNTGELFF
many	TRBV2	TRBD1	TRBJ2-7	CASRRTGKNEQYF
many	TRBV27	.	TRBJ1-1	CASSSMDTEAFF
.	TRBV20-1	.	TRBJ2-3	CSAREGRDTDTQYF
many	TRBV12-3/TRBV12-4	.	TRBJ1-1	CASSFVENTEAFF
.	TRBV19	TRBD1	TRBJ2-2	CASSGTGGLTGELFF
few	TRBV29-1	.	TRBJ2-7	CSVGTESYEQYF
few	TRBV6-1	TRBD1	TRBJ1-5	CASRDREIQPQHF
.	TRBV9	TRBD2	TRBJ2-3	CASSVDLAGTDTQYF
many	TRBV3-1	.	TRBJ2-7	CASTGRGYEQYF
many	TRBV20-1	TRBD2	TRBJ2-1	CSAILAGDPYNEQFF
many	TRBV28	.	TRBJ2-7	CASVNDNREQYF
few	TRBV4-1	.	TRBJ2-5	CASSQEVRHFQETQYF
many	TRBV10-3	.	TRBJ2-5	CAISEGRYQETQYF
.	TRBV5-1	.	TRBJ1-4	CASSFGGGVISEKLFF
many	TRBV12-3/TRBV12-4	.	TRBJ1-5	CASSFVGTGNQPQHF
.	TRBV5-4	TRBD2	TRBJ2-2	CASSSGGQETGELFF
few	TRBV16	TRBD1	TRBJ1-4	CASSQSWLRGPGEKLFF
many	TRBV7-9	.	TRBJ2-5	CASSLLTSEETQYF
many	TRBV27	TRBD1	TRBJ2-5	CASSLGQADGETQYF
many	TRBV20-1	.	TRBJ2-1	CSARGRLNEQFF
.	TRBV2	.	TRBJ2-7	CASSEACKGYEQYF
.	TRBV7-3	TRBD1	TRBJ2-4	CASSLTGENIQYF
.	TRBV5-1	TRBD2	TRBJ2-1	CARSPGTSGANEQFF
many	TRBV28	.	TRBJ2-7	CASTGTGSSYEQYF
.	TRBV5-1	TRBD2	TRBJ2-7	CASSTGLAGVYEQYF
.	TRBV7-3	.	TRBJ2-1	CASSFRAQNINEQFF
.	TRBV20-1	TRBD1	TRBJ2-7	CSASDRVRYEQYF
.	TRBV19	.	TRBJ1-2	CASMGQNYGYTF
many	TRBV6-1	TRBD1	TRBJ1-5	CASSEGTGGGQPQHF
few	TRBV12-3/TRBV12-4	TRBD1	TRBJ2-3	CASWPFGTGFTDTQYF
many	TRBV7-2	.	TRBJ2-5	CASSLDRGDGETQYF
.	TRBV11-3	TRBD1	TRBJ1-6	CASSPRDRAFSRTLHF
.	TRBV7-8	.	TRBJ1-1	CASSKDVNTEAFF
many	TRBV5-8	TRBD1	TRBJ2-3	CASSSGGSSTDTQYF
few	TRBV7-3	.	TRBJ2-5	CASSPNQGGTQYF
.	TRBV11-3	.	TRBJ2-2	CASSLTFRDGDTGELFF
many	TRBV5-1	.	TRBJ2-1	CASSVLGTNEQFF
many	TRBV2	TRBD2	TRBJ2-3	CASGRLAGTDTQYF
many	TRBV30	.	TRBJ1-3	CAWRDRHSSSGNTIYF
.	TRBV19	.	TRBJ2-1	CASSKSRSYNEQFF
.	TRBV29-1	.	TRBJ1-3	CSVPDGDSGNTIYF
.	TRBV4-1	TRBD1	TRBJ2-1	CASSQAKDRGVNEQFF
.	TRBV9	TRBD2	TRBJ2-2	CASSVLAESTGELFF
many	TRBV7-2	.	TRBJ1-1	CASSPGRAVEAFF